Shown below are 11 T cell receptor beta chains from a single sample sequenced in a study of shared clonotypes between healthy human individuals (dated by TCRdb to the early 2020s). Preparation of the library involved the immunoSEQ multiplex PCR assay. As stored in TCRdb, this immuneACCESS dataset retains in-frame rearrangements with V and J assigned. A fraction of the clones does not appear; measured against another copy, unresolved V genes explain less than half of the discrepancy, and the remainder lacks a known reason. The sample table lists fewer than 650,000 clones, about 79% of them with a count of one. The ten largest clonotypes hold approximately 13% of the sample. Sequencing was done on a sample of PBMCs. These receptors were obtained from a middle-aged woman in good health. Some clones in this sample may be carry-over from other donors' samples.

The V call is TRBV4-2, the J call TRBJ1-2; 7 bases fit TRBD1. The CDR3 sequence is 14 residues long. Per the germline V gene, CDR1 is LGHNA and CDR2 is YNFKEQ. J was trimmed by 3 bases and V by 5 bases; bases with no gene match: 6. The CDR3 is CASSLGGGDYGYTF. Here the CDR3 DNA reads TGTGCCAGCAGCTTGGGAGGGGGCGACTATGGCTACACCTTC.

At least ten counts were recorded for this clone. This sequence joins TRBV4-3 and TRBJ2-1; 12 nucleotides match TRBD2. CDR1 and CDR2 (germline): LGHNA, YSLEER. This CDR3 contains 14 residues. Trimming at V came to 2 bases and at J to 10 bases, leaving 3 bases not matched to a gene. The CDR3 region has the DNA TGCGCCAGCAGCCAACTACTAGCGGGAGGCGAGCAGTTCTTC. Translating gives CASSQLLAGGEQFF.

The rearrangement uses TRBV27 and TRBJ2-7, with D unclear. Germline CDR1 reads MNHEY; CDR2 reads SMNVEV (reference sequence). The CDR3 is 14 residues long. Trimming removed 5 bases from V and 1 base from J, with 12 bases in between. The CDR3 region has the DNA TGTGCCAGCAGTGCCCGGGCCGGATCCTACGAGCAGTACTTC. It encodes CASSARAGSYEQYF.

As regards this clone: This may stem from a read error, because a much larger clone lies one nucleotide away. The chain has TRBV7-9 and TRBJ2-3; D call uncertain. The germline V and J ends were trimmed by 1 base and 0 bases, with 5 bases remaining between them. The germline CDR1 and CDR2 sequences are SEHNR and FQNEAQ (reference sequence). The CDR3 contains 14 residues. The CDR3 spells CASSLDASTDTQYF. The CDR3 bases are TGTGCCAGCAGCTTAGATGCGAGCACAGATACGCAGTATTTT.

This clone has a count of ten or more. Other DNA variants within this sample encode the same CDR3. The chain carries TRBV9 and TRBJ1-4; D ambiguous. The CDR3 spans 13 residues. CDR1 and CDR2 (germline): SGDLS, YYNGEE. The V and J ends lost 0 bases and 8 bases respectively, with 8 bases between them. The CDR3 bases are TGTGCCAGCAGCGTAGTGTCGGGGGAAAAACTGTTTTTT. Protein sequence: CASSVVSGEKLFF.

The chain links TRBV7-2 to TRBJ1-1, with TRBD1 matching 7 bases. This CDR3 is 14 amino acids long. Germline assignment: CDR1 SGHTA and CDR2 FQGNSA. With V trimmed by 6 bases and J by 4 bases, 8 bases remained unmatched. The CDR3 DNA sequence: TGTGCCAGCAGTAACCGACAGGGAGGCACTGAAGCTTTCTTT. Translating gives CASSNRQGGTEAFF.

The chain carries TRBV6-1 and TRBJ1-5, with no clear D. Trimming pared 1 base from V and 7 bases from J, leaving 5 bases between. Germline V gene sequence: CDR1 MNHNS, CDR2 SASEGT. This CDR3 contains 12 residues. CDR3 in DNA: TGTGCCAGCAGTGAAGAGTGGCAGCCCCAGCATTTT. It encodes CASSEEWQPQHF.

The rearrangement links TRBV28 to TRBJ2-5, with 8 positions matching TRBD2. From germline, CDR1 is MDHEN and CDR2 SYDVKM. Germline trimming cut 1 base from V and 2 bases from J; bases unmatched to any gene: 3. The CDR3 runs 15 residues. CDR3 in DNA: TGTGCCAGCAGTTTATCGTCTAGCGGGCAAGAGACCCAGTACTTC. It is translated as CASSLSSSGQETQYF.

The V and J genes are TRBV15 and TRBJ2-7; D is undetermined. The length of the CDR3 is 13 residues. Germline V CDR1 and CDR2: LNHNV, YYDKDF (reference sequence). Trimming took off 0 bases at V and 4 bases at J, with 7 bases between the two ends. The CDR3 spells CATSREYEYEQYF. The CDR3 bases are TGTGCCACCAGCAGAGAGTATGAATACGAGCAGTACTTC.

The chain is built from TRBV5-5 and TRBJ2-7; 7 nucleotides align to TRBD1. CDR3 length: 14 residues. Germline V CDR1 and CDR2: SGHKS, YYEKEE (reference sequence). V was clipped by 0 bases and J by 3 bases; unmatched bases: 3. The CDR3 sequence is CASSLVPGGYEQYF. CDR3 DNA sequence: TGTGCCAGCAGCTTGGTGCCAGGGGGCTACGAGCAGTACTTC.

This clone was found once. The rearrangement joins TRBV6-5 to TRBJ2-7; TRBD1 agrees at 7 bases. The germline V gene has CDR1 MNHEY and CDR2 SVGAGI. The CDR3 totals 15 residues. V gave up 6 bases and J gave up 2 bases; unmatched junction bases: 10. This CDR3 reads CASSPSPGQAYEQYF. For the CDR3, the DNA is TGTGCCAGCAGCCCCAGCCCCGGACAGGCCTACGAGCAGTACTTC.